This T cell receptor (beta chain) came from a study of Graves' ophthalmopathy and Graves' hyperthyroidism. V was pared by 0 bases and J by 5 bases, with 13 bases between. The CDR3 is made up of 15 amino acids. Regarding the study as a whole: Forecasting of ophthalmopathy progression by the model achieved about 69% sensitivity and around 77% specificity.

Absence of ophthalmopathy within 18 months of follow-up defined stable hyperthyroidism. Amplification targeted the TCR beta CDR3 regions, with RNA transcripts as the source material. An initial RT-PCR round employing HTBI primers preceded a second-round multiplex PCR. Each CDR3 protein gets one entry after TCRdb re-called the multiplex PCR reads with MiXCR. The sample shows roughly 350,000 distinct CDR3 sequences, about 17% of them seen only once. Ten or more counts support this clonotype. Its antigen is not known. The chain uses TRBV12-3 or TRBV12-4 and TRBJ1-2; D gene ambiguous. The receptor was isolated from an adult woman with stable Graves' hyperthyroidism. The specimen sequenced was peripheral blood. The CDR3 nucleotides read TGTGCCAGCAGTTTAGCGCTGGCCAGGTCATATGGCTACACCTTC. Translation: CASSLALARSYGYTF.